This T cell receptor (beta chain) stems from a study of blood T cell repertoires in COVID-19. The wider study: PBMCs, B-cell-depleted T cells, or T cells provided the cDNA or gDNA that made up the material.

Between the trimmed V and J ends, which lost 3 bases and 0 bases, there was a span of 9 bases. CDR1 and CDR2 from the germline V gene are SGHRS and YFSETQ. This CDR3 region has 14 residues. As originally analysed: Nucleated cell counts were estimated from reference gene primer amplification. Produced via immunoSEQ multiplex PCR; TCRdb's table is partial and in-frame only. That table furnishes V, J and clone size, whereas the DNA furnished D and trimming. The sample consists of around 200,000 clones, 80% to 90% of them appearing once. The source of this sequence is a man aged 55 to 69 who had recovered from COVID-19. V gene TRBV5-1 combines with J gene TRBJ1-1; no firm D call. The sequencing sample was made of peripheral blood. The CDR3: CASSSQVMNTEAFF. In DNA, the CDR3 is TGCGCCAGCAGCTCCCAGGTAATGAACACTGAAGCTTTCTTT.